The 21 T cell receptor beta chains reported below all come from one sample, sequenced in a study of blood T cells in healthy people across ages. A second PCR, run for about 7 to 11 cycles, used a sample-barcoded 5' primer plus a J-beta primer mix. TCRdb called the 5' RACE reads again in MiXCR, with one record for every CDR3 protein. The sample includes approximately 320,000 distinct CDR3 sequences, 25% to 30% of them seen just once. Sample: blood. These receptors originate from a woman in her seventies in good health.

The V call is TRBV20-1, the J call TRBJ1-2; D unresolved. Germline V gives CDR1 DFQATT, CDR2 SNEGSKA (reference sequence). The CDR3 runs to 14 residues. The V end lost 0 bases, the J end lost 0 bases, and 8 bases lay between the germline ends. The CDR3 region has the DNA TGCAGTGCTAGAGAGGGCAGTGCTAACTATGGCTACACCTTC. Protein product: CSAREGSANYGYTF.

This clonotype was seen a handful of times. The chain is built from TRBV20-1 and TRBJ2-1; D might be TRBD2 (5 bases). Trimming cost V 7 bases and J 1 base, with 20 bases left between them. The CDR3 consists of 16 residues. Germline loops: CDR1 DFQATT, CDR2 SNEGSKA (reference sequence). The CDR3 sequence is CSVQTTALRSYNEQFF. CDR3 nucleotide sequence: TGCAGTGTTCAGACTACCGCCCTCCGGTCCTACAATGAGCAGTTCTTC.

The chain uses TRBV6-2 or TRBV6-3 and TRBJ2-7; D is possibly TRBD2 (6 bases). Germline assignment: CDR1 MNHEY and CDR2 SVGEGT. The V and J ends lost 0 bases and 6 bases respectively, with 9 bases between them. This CDR3 has 13 residues. The CDR3 spells CASSYSEGLEQYF. CDR3 bases: TGTGCCAGCAGTTACTCGGAGGGACTCGAGCAGTACTTC.

In this sample, this clonotype turned up a few times. The chain has TRBV3-1 and TRBJ2-4, with 7 bases aligning to TRBD1. The trim removed 1 base at V and 8 bases at J, leaving 2 bases unmatched. CDR3 length equals 13 residues. Germline CDR1 is LGHDT and CDR2 is YNNKEL (reference sequence). CDR3 sequence (DNA): TGTGCCAGCAGCCAAGGACAGGGAGACATTCAGTACTTC. The encoded protein is CASSQGQGDIQYF.

This chain links TRBV9 with TRBJ2-4, with 8 bases identical to TRBD1. Germline V gene sequence: CDR1 SGDLS, CDR2 YYNGEE. Trimming removed 4 bases from V and 8 bases from J; junction bases left unmatched: 8. There are 14 residues in the CDR3. CDR3 nucleotide sequence: TGTGCCAGCAGCATCCGGGACAGGCTAGACATTCAGTACTTC. Its protein product is CASSIRDRLDIQYF.

This clonotype was seen only a few times. The chain is built from TRBV21-1 and TRBJ2-4; TRBD1 is taken as the D call from the table, unchecked against the DNA. TRBV21-1 is deemed a pseudogene. This CDR3 spans 12 amino acids. CDR3 region: CANKTGENIQYF. The CDR3 coding sequence is TGTGCCAACAAGACAGGGGAAAACATTCAGTACTTC.

This clonotype appeared a few times. The chain employs TRBV4-1 and TRBJ2-2; D unclear. V was clipped by 0 bases and J by 0 bases, with 11 bases between them. The germline V gene has CDR1 MGHRA and CDR2 YSYEKL. This CDR3 spans 17 amino acids. The CDR3 DNA follows: TGCGCCAGCAGCCAAGAAGTACGGACCCCGAACACCGGGGAGCTGTTTTTT. It yields the protein CASSQEVRTPNTGELFF.

This clonotype has a handful of counts. In nucleotides, the CDR3 is TGTGCCAGCAGTGCCACGCTAGCGGGAGTTAGCTACAATGAGCAGTTCTTC. Protein product: CASSATLAGVSYNEQFF. The chain carries TRBV6-1 and TRBJ2-1, with 10 bases lining up with TRBD2. Germline-derived CDR1 and CDR2 are MNHNS and SASEGT. The CDR3 is 17 amino acids. V trimming: 4 bases; J trimming: 3 bases; junction bases outside the gene matches: 9.

This clonotype occurred a few times. The V and J genes are TRBV28 and TRBJ2-3, with a weak D call TRBD2 (5 bases). CDR1 is MDHEN, CDR2 SYDVKM, per germline. The CDR3 totals 15 residues. Trimming removed 1 base at V and 8 bases at J, with 16 bases between. The CDR3 sequence: CASSLSLFGRGTQYF. The CDR3 DNA follows: TGTGCCAGCAGTTTATCCCTATTCGGCCGGGGTACGCAGTATTTT.

The V call is TRBV19, the J call TRBJ2-7; no definite D call. Germline CDR1 reads LNHDA; CDR2 reads SQIVND (reference sequence). The CDR3 runs to 13 residues. V gave up 5 bases and J gave up 0 bases, with 8 bases separating them. For the CDR3, the DNA is TGTGCCAGTAGTGCCGGAGTCTCCTACGAGCAGTACTTC. Protein product: CASSAGVSYEQYF. The full variable domain, its missing parts supplied by reference TRBV19 and TRBJ2-7, is DGGITQSPKYLFRKEGQNVTLSCEQNLNHDAMYWYRQDPGQGLRLIYYSQIVNDFQKGDIAEGYSVSREKKESFPLTVTSAQKNPTAFYLCASSAGVSYEQYFGPGTRLTVT.

This chain links TRBV7-6 with TRBJ2-2; 8 nucleotides match TRBD1. Germline assignment: CDR1 SGHVS and CDR2 FNYEAQ. This CDR3 comprises 15 residues. With V trimmed by 3 bases and J by 3 bases, 3 bases remained unmatched. CDR3 sequence reads: CASSFGTGDTGELFF. The CDR3 DNA follows: TGTGCCAGCAGCTTTGGGACAGGTGACACCGGGGAGCTGTTTTTT.

The CDR3 protein is CASSFSGTSTDTQYF. The CDR3 bases are TGTGCCAGCAGTTTTAGCGGGACTAGCACAGATACGCAGTATTTT. The J gene is TRBJ2-3, the V gene TRBV12-3 or TRBV12-4; 8 nucleotides match TRBD2. Trimming took 3 bases from V and 0 from J; bases not matched to a gene: 2. The CDR3 runs to 15 residues.

The gene calls are TRBV5-8 and TRBJ2-5; 9 bases match TRBD1. The J call is uncertain, as TRBJ2-1 better fits the DNA end. The CDR3 loop spans 16 amino acids. Germline-derived CDR1 and CDR2 are SGHTS and YDEGEE. CDR3 region: CASSLALTGGHNEQFF. In DNA, the CDR3 is TGTGCCAGCAGCTTAGCCCTGACAGGGGGGCACAATGAGCAGTTCTTC.

The chain joins TRBV5-6 to TRBJ2-5; 9 nucleotides line up with TRBD1. The end of the DNA fits TRBJ2-7 better, so the J call may be wrong. The CDR3 has 15 amino acids. Per germline, CDR1 SGHDT and CDR2 YYEEEE. The CDR3 region has the DNA TGTGCCAGCAGCGCCGGGACAGGGAGCTCCTACGAGCAGTACTTC. The encoded protein is CASSAGTGSSYEQYF.

This rearrangement joins TRBV29-1 to TRBJ2-1; 7 bases are shared with TRBD1. Germline V gene sequence: CDR1 SQVTM, CDR2 ANQGSEA. Trimming at V came to 3 bases and at J to 6 bases, leaving 2 bases not matched to a gene. The CDR3 totals 12 residues. The CDR3 DNA reads TGCAGCGTTGAGGGGACAGTCAATGAGCAGTTCTTC. Translation: CSVEGTVNEQFF.

This clonotype was counted ten times or more. The rearrangement uses TRBV28 and TRBJ2-5, with 7 nucleotides matching TRBD2. Trimming cost V 3 bases and J 5 bases; bases outside gene matches: 12. Germline V gene sequence: CDR1 MDHEN, CDR2 SYDVKM. The CDR3 runs 16 residues. The CDR3 region has the DNA TGTGCCAGCAGTTTGCCCCTTGGGGCGGGGGACGAGACCCAGTACTTC. Encoded protein: CASSLPLGAGDETQYF.

This chain joins TRBV6-2 or TRBV6-3 and TRBJ2-3; TRBD1 agrees at 9 bases. CDR3 size: 14 residues. Trimming at V came to 7 bases and at J to 1 base, leaving 3 bases not matched to a gene. Germline lookup yields CDR1 MNHEY and CDR2 SVGEGT. As DNA, the CDR3 is TGTGCCAGCAACCGGGACAGGGGCACAGATACGCAGTATTTT. Protein sequence: CASNRDRGTDTQYF.

This chain connects TRBV10-3 to TRBJ2-7, with TRBD1 as a possible D gene (6 bases). This CDR3 has 16 residues. Trimming took off 0 bases at V and 4 bases at J, with 16 bases between the two ends. Germline V gives CDR1 ENHRY, CDR2 SYGVKD. CDR3 sequence: CAISESGGGSGYEQYF. DNA for the CDR3: TGTGCCATCAGTGAGTCCGGTGGGGGCTCGGGGTACGAGCAGTACTTC.

The chain employs TRBV20-1 and TRBJ2-1; TRBD2 matches at 7 bases. V lost 1 base and J lost 2; bases outside the gene matches: 5. This CDR3 is 15 amino acids long. Per germline, CDR1 DFQATT and CDR2 SNEGSKA (reference sequence). CDR3 in DNA: TGCAGTGCTAGAGTTGGCGGGGGACCCTACAATGAGCAGTTCTTC. Protein product: CSARVGGGPYNEQFF.

The chain is built from TRBV7-2 and TRBJ2-7, with TRBD2 matching over 8 bases. V trimming: 5 bases; J trimming: 6 bases; junction bases outside the gene matches: 15. Germline CDR1 SGHTA, CDR2 FQGNSA. The CDR3 spans 16 residues. CDR3 residues: CASSVPRGAGGGEQYF. CDR3 bases: TGTGCCAGCAGCGTTCCCAGGGGCGCGGGAGGCGGCGAGCAGTACTTC.

This chain links TRBV7-3 with TRBJ1-2; 11 positions match TRBD1. This CDR3 contains 16 residues. The junction had 10 bases not matched to a gene; V was cut back by 5 bases and J by 5 bases. Germline V gene data show CDR1 as SGHTA and CDR2 as FQGTGA. This chain's CDR3 is CASSPPDRGPPYGYTF. The CDR3 bases are TGTGCCAGCAGCCCCCCGGACAGGGGGCCTCCTTATGGCTACACCTTC.